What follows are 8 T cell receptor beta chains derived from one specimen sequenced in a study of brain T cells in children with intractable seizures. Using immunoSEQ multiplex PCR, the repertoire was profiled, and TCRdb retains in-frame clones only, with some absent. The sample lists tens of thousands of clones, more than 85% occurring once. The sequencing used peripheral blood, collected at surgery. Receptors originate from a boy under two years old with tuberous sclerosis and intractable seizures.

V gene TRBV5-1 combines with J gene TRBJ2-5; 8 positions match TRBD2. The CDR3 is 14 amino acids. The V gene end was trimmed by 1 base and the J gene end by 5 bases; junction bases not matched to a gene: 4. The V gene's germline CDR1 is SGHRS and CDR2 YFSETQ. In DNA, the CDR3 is TGCGCCAGCAGCTTGCGACTAGCGACGGAGACCCAGTACTTC. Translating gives CASSLRLATETQYF.

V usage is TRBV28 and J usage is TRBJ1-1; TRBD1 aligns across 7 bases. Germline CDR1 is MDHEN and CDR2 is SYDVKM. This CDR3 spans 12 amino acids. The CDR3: CVVLGGNTEAFF. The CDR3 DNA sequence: TGTGTCGTGTTAGGGGGCAACACTGAAGCTTTCTTT.

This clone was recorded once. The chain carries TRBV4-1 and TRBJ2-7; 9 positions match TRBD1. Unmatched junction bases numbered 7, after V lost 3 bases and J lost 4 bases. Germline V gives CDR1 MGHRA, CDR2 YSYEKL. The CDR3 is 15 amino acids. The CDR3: CASSHMDRGPYEQYF. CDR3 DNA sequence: TGCGCCAGCAGCCACATGGACAGGGGCCCGTACGAGCAGTACTTC.

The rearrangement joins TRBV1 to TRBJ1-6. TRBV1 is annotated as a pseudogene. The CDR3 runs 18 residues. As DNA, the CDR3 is TGCACCAGCAGCCAAGATCTGGGGGGGAGCTCCTATAATTCACCCCTCCACTTT. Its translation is CTSSQDLGGSSYNSPLHF.

The CDR3 sequence is CASSSLGRNTEAFF. The CDR3 coding sequence is TGCGCCAGCAGCTCCCTCGGACGGAACACTGAAGCTTTCTTT. J is TRBJ1-1 and V is TRBV5-1; D not resolved. Trimming pared 3 bases from V and 1 base from J, leaving 10 bases between. Germline V lookup: CDR1 SGHRS, CDR2 YFSETQ. There are 14 residues in the CDR3.

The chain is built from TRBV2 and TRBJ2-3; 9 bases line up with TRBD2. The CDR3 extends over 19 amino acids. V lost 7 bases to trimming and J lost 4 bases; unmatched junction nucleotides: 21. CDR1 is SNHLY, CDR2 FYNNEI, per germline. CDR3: CASNRYSGGPLNPPDTQYF. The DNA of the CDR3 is TGTGCCAGCAACAGATACAGCGGGGGGCCTCTCAACCCCCCAGATACGCAGTATTTT.

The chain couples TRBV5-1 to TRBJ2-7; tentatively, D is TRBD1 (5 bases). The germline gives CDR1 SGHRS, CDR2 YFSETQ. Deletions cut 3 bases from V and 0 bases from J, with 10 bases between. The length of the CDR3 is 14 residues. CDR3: CASSYRRGSYEQYF. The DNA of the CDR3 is TGCGCCAGCAGCTACCGTAGGGGCTCCTACGAGCAGTACTTC.

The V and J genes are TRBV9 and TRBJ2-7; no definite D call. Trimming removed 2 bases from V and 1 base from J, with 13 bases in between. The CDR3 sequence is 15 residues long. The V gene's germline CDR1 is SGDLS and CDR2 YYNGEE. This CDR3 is CASSVGYEESYEQYF. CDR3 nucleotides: TGTGCCAGCAGCGTGGGATACGAGGAGTCCTACGAGCAGTACTTC.